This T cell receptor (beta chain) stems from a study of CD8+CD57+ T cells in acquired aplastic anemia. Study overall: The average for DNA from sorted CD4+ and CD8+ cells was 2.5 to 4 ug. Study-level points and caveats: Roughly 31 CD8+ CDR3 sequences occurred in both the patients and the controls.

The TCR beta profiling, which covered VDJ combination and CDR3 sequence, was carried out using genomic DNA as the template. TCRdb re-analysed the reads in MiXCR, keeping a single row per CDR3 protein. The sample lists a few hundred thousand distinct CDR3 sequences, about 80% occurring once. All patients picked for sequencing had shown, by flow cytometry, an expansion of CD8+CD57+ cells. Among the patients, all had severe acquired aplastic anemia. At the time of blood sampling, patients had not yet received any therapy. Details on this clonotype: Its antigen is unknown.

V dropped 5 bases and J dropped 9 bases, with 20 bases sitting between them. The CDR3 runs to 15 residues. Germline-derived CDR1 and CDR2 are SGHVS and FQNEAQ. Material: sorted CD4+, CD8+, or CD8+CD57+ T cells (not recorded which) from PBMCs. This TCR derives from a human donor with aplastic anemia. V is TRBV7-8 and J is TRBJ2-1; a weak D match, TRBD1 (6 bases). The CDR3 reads CASSIEGHPGTEQFF. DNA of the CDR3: TGTGCCAGCAGCATAGAGGGACATCCCGGTACTGAGCAGTTCTTC.